What follows is one T cell receptor beta chain and its context. Its target is unknown. This record belongs to a study of graft-versus-host responses after intestinal transplantation. Some clones are missing from TCRdb's copy, which holds only in-frame ones; the method was immunoSEQ multiplex PCR. Among over 20,000 clones listed, 89% were seen once. CDR3 length: 18 residues. Trimming cost V 6 bases and J 5 bases, with 26 bases left between them. Germline lookup yields CDR1 SGHAT and CDR2 FQNNGV. Findings and limits, study-wide: GvH clones turned up in recipient marrow; some had shown up first in ileum or blood.

The input for sequencing was PBMCs, taken about 62 days after intestinal transplantation. The receptor was isolated from a human patient who received an intestinal transplant, so some T cells may come from the graft donor. J is TRBJ2-1 and V is TRBV11-2; D uncertain. The CDR3 bases are TGTGCCAGCAGTTATTACTCCATCTACGGGCAGGTGAACAATGAGCAGTTCTTC. It yields the protein CASSYYSIYGQVNNEQFF.